These T cell receptor beta chains were read from a single sample in a study of blood T cells in healthy people across ages. One entry per CDR3 protein, called by TCRdb with MiXCR from the 5' RACE reads. The data show roughly 640,000 distinct CDR3 sequences, approximately 30% seen once. Specimen: blood. These TCRs come from a woman older than 75 in good health. Both conserved end residues are part of each CDR3. D genes are given only for firm matches. Some rows have no size entry. The others give once, few or many, or a class for an expanded clone.

-,TRBV28,TRBJ2-6,TRBD1,CASSPEGQGFTGANVPTF,TGTGCCAGCAGTCCTGAGGGACAGGGATTTACTGGGGCCAACGTCCCGACTTTC
-,TRBV7-2,TRBJ2-1,-,CASSLGGILSDEQFF,TGTGCCAGCAGCTTAGGCGGGATCCTTTCGGATGAGCAGTTCTTC
many,TRBV7-6,TRBJ2-7,-,CASSLDSDYEQYF,TGTGCCAGCAGCTTAGACTCTGATTACGAGCAGTACTTC
-,TRBV2,TRBJ1-2,TRBD1,CASSENRGNGYTF,TGTGCCAGCAGTGAGAACAGGGGGAATGGCTACACCTTC
few,TRBV30,TRBJ1-4,TRBD1,CAWARDRGTKLFF,TGTGCCTGGGCCCGGGACAGGGGGACAAAACTGTTTTTT
many,TRBV7-9,TRBJ2-3,TRBD2,CASSTYRGGASTDTQYF,TGTGCCAGCAGCACTTACCGCGGGGGGGCGAGCACAGATACGCAGTATTTT
once,TRBV30,TRBJ1-3,-,CAWTGDRNTIYF,TGTGCCTGGACAGGGGACAGAAACACCATATATTTT
-,TRBV20-1,TRBJ1-5,-,CSAGSQGLGNQPQHF,TGCAGTGCTGGATCCCAGGGATTGGGCAATCAGCCCCAGCATTTT
many,TRBV28,TRBJ2-7,-,CASSLFGDYEQYF,TGTGCCAGCAGTTTATTTGGGGACTACGAGCAGTACTTC
many,TRBV5-1,TRBJ2-1,-,CASSLGLTGVNEQFF,TGCGCCAGCAGCTTGGGGCTGACAGGAGTTAATGAGCAGTTCTTC
-,TRBV7-9,TRBJ2-6,-,CASSPFRLFSGANVLTF,TGTGCCAGCAGCCCCTTCAGACTTTTCTCTGGGGCCAACGTCCTGACTTTC
few,TRBV3-1,TRBJ1-6,TRBD1,CASSRDRGPNSPLHF,TGTGCCAGCAGCCGGGACAGGGGACCAAATTCACCCCTCCACTTT
many,TRBV18,TRBJ1-1,-,CASSPTAQAEAFF,TGTGCCAGCTCACCTACCGCCCAAGCTGAAGCTTTCTTT
many,TRBV20-1,TRBJ2-3,TRBD2,CSASQLAGPADTQYF,TGCAGTGCTTCCCAACTAGCGGGCCCGGCAGATACGCAGTATTTT